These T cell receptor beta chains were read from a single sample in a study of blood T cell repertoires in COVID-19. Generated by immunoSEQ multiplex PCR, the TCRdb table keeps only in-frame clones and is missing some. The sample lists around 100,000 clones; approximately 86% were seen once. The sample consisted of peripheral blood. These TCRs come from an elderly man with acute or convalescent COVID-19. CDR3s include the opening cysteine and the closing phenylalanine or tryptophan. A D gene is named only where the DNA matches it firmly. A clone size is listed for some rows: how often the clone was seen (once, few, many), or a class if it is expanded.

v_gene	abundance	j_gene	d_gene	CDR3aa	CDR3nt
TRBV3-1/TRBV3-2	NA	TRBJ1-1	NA	CASSQRVDTEAFF	TGTGCCAGCAGCCAACGGGTTGACACTGAAGCTTTCTTT
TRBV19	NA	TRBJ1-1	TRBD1	CASSIRQGLNTEAFF	TGTGCCAGTAGTATACGACAGGGTTTGAACACTGAAGCTTTCTTT
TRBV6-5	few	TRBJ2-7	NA	CASQGRVYEQYF	TGTGCCAGCCAGGGCAGGGTCTACGAGCAGTACTTC
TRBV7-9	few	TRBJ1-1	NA	CASSQGPGENTEAFF	TGTGCCAGCAGTCAAGGGCCGGGGGAAAACACTGAAGCTTTCTTT
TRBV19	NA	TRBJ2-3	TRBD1	CASSTPGGDTQYF	TGTGCCAGTAGTACCCCAGGGGGAGATACGCAGTATTTT
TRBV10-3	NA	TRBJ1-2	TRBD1	CAIREEQGNYGYTF	TGTGCCATCAGGGAAGAACAGGGGAACTATGGCTACACCTTC
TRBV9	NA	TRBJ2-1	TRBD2	CASNQLGTSGSNEQFF	TGTGCCAGCAACCAACTTGGGACTAGCGGTTCCAATGAGCAGTTCTTC
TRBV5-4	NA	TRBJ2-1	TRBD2	CASSRASGSRRSYNEQFF	TGTGCCAGCAGCCGCGCTAGCGGGAGTCGAAGATCCTACAATGAGCAGTTCTTC
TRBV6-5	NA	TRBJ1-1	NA	CASSPRPSGTEAFF	TGTGCCAGCAGTCCTCGGCCCAGCGGCACTGAAGCTTTCTTT
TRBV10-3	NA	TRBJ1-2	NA	CAISGGGNNYGYTF	TGTGCCATCAGTGGTGGAGGGAATAACTATGGCTACACCTTC
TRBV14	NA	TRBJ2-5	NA	CASSLRGAGAAETQYF	TGTGCCAGCAGCCTCCGAGGGGCAGGGGCTGCGGAGACCCAGTACTTC
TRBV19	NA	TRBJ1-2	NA	CASTDRSYGYTF	TGTGCCAGTACCGACAGGTCCTATGGCTACACCTTC
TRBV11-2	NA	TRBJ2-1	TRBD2	CASRSGLAGSSYNEQFF	TGTGCCAGCAGGAGTGGACTAGCGGGTAGCTCCTACAATGAGCAGTTCTTC
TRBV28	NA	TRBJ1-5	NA	CASSGEGRRQPQHF	TGTGCCAGCAGTGGGGAGGGACGTCGGCAGCCCCAGCATTTT
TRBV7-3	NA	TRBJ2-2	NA	CASSLQHGELFF	TGTGCCAGCAGCCTCCAACACGGGGAGCTGTTTTTT
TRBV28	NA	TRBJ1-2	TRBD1	CASTHPGTANYGYTF	TGTGCCAGCACCCATCCCGGGACAGCTAACTATGGCTACACCTTC
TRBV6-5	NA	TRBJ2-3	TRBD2	CASSYSSGSPDTQYF	TGTGCCAGCAGTTACAGTAGCGGGAGCCCAGATACGCAGTATTTT
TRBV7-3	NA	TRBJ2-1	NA	CASSLWGGIEAYNEQFF	TGTGCCAGCAGCTTATGGGGAGGAATAGAGGCCTACAATGAGCAGTTCTTC
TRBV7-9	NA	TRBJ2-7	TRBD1	CASSLGDSHYEQYF	TGTGCCAGCAGCTTGGGGGACAGCCACTACGAGCAGTACTTC
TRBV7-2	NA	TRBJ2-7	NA	CASSPRDISYEQYF	TGTGCCAGCAGCCCGAGGGACATCTCCTACGAGCAGTACTTC
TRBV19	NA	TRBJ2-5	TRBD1	CASSAGQGAWLETQYF	TGTGCCAGTAGTGCGGGACAGGGGGCTTGGTTAGAGACCCAGTACTTC
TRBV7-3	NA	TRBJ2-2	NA	CASSQQTGAGELFF	TGTGCCAGCAGCCAACAAACAGGTGCCGGGGAGCTGTTTTTT
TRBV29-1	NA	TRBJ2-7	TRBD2	CSARSGRENYEQYF	TGCAGCGCTCGTAGCGGGAGGGAGAACTACGAGCAGTACTTC
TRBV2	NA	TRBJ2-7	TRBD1	CASRAGGVEQYF	TGTGCCAGCCGGGCAGGGGGAGTAGAGCAGTACTTC
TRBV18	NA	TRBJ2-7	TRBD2	CASSPSGSSYEQYF	TGTGCCAGCTCACCTAGCGGGAGCTCCTACGAGCAGTACTTC
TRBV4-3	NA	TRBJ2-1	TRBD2	CASSQVFRGSANEQFF	TGCGCCAGCAGCCAAGTTTTTCGCGGGAGTGCCAATGAGCAGTTCTTC
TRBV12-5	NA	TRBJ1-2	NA	CASGFGATYGYTF	TGTGCTAGTGGGTTTGGGGCCACTTATGGCTACACCTTC
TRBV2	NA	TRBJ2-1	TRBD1	CASSEARGQGFNEQFF	TGTGCCAGCAGTGAAGCGCGGGGACAGGGCTTCAATGAGCAGTTCTTC
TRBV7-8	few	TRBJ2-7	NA	CASSTGLAMGEQYF	TGTGCCAGCAGCACGGGACTGGCTATGGGGGAGCAGTACTTC
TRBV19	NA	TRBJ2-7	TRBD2	CASSIRASGEYEQYF	TGTGCCAGTAGTATTCGGGCTAGCGGGGAGTACGAGCAGTACTTC
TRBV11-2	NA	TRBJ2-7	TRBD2	CASSPLGLAGAEQYF	TGTGCCAGCAGCCCCCTGGGACTAGCGGGAGCCGAGCAGTACTTC
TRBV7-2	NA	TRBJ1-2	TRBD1	CASSRPGGSGYGYTF	TGTGCCAGCAGTCGACCAGGGGGCTCAGGCTATGGCTACACCTTC